This TCR beta chain was sequenced for a study of cytomegalovirus exposure and HLA in healthy donors. The CDR3 length is 15 residues. Deletions cut 4 bases from V and 1 base from J, with 14 bases between. Germline V CDR1 and CDR2: MDHEN, SYDVKM. Study-level points and caveats: By HLA locus, TCR association rates varied in a later analysis, with DRB1 showing the most and HLA-C the fewest. Earlier results showed most TCR beta V segments being productive about 87% or about 30% of the time. Associated with HLA alleles at 0.05 false discovery rate in a later analysis were approximately 17,000 TCR beta sequences.

PCR primers comprised 60 Vbeta and 13 Jbeta primers. Here immunoSEQ multiplex PCR was the method, and the copy in TCRdb shows in-frame clones only, minus some. The repertoire holds 120,000 to 150,000 clones, 80% seen once, with approximately 2.3% in the top ten. Concerning this clone: The target antigen is unknown.

The sequence was obtained from a man aged 25-45 years in good health and CMV-seronegative. This chain links TRBV28 with TRBJ2-7, with TRBD2 as a possible D gene (6 bases). The sample consisted of PBMCs. The CDR3 loop reads CASSSGTPFSYEQYF. For the CDR3, the DNA is TGTGCCAGCAGTTCCGGGACTCCATTTTCCTACGAGCAGTACTTC.